These 11 T cell receptor beta chains share one sample of origin, sequenced in a study of cytomegalovirus exposure and HLA in healthy donors. PCR used 60 Vbeta primers and 13 Jbeta primers. Sequenced by immunoSEQ multiplex PCR; TCRdb stores in-frame clones only, minus some. The top ten hold around 2.3% of the sample, which has 160,000 or so clones, roughly 80% seen once. The sequenced material came from PBMCs. Receptors originate from a middle-aged man in good health and CMV-seropositive.

CDR3 DNA sequence: TGTGCCGCAGGGACTTCACCCAATTCACCCCTCCACTTT. Translation: CAAGTSPNSPLHF. This chain links TRBV25-1 with TRBJ1-6; D may be TRBD1 (5 bases). The CDR3 has 13 residues. Germline lookup yields CDR1 MGHDK and CDR2 SYGVNS. V shed 11 bases and J shed 7 bases, with 15 bases lying between them.

This chain links TRBV5-1 with TRBJ2-7; TRBD2 aligns across 8 bases. Germline V gene sequence: CDR1 SGHRS, CDR2 YFSETQ. CDR3 length equals 15 residues. The V segment lost 4 bases and the J segment 4 bases; nucleotides outside the gene matches: 10. CDR3 sequence reads: CASSRLSGVLYEQYF. The CDR3 DNA reads as TGCGCCAGCAGCCGCCTTAGCGGGGTCCTTTACGAGCAGTACTTC. The full variable domain, its missing parts supplied by reference TRBV5-1 and TRBJ2-7, is KAGVTQTPRYLIKTRGQQVTLSCSPISGHRSVSWYQQTPGQGLQFLFEYFSETQRNKGNFPGRFSGRQFSNSRSEMNVSTLELGDSALYLCASSRLSGVLYEQYFGPGTRLTVT.

This chain uses TRBV6-5 with TRBJ2-2, with 10 bases identical to TRBD1. The CDR3 is 15 residues long. Germline CDR1 reads MNHEY; CDR2 reads SVGAGI. Losses at the gene ends were 5 bases for V and 5 bases for J; bases not matched to a gene: 5. The DNA of the CDR3 is TGTGCCAGCAGTACCCGGACAGGGGGAACCGGGGAGCTGTTTTTT. Protein: CASSTRTGGTGELFF.

The chain employs TRBV4-2 and TRBJ2-3; TRBD2 aligns across 8 bases. CDR3 length: 20 residues. Germline V CDR1 and CDR2: LGHNA, YNFKEQ. V trimming: 0 bases; J trimming: 1 base; junction bases outside the gene matches: 15. The CDR3 DNA reads as TGTGCCAGCAGCCAAGATTGGAGATTTTCGGGGGGGCGGGGCACAGATACGCAGTATTTT. Encoded protein: CASSQDWRFSGGRGTDTQYF.

This clone was counted a single time. The chain links TRBV28 to TRBJ1-2; D may be TRBD1 (6 bases). Germline assignment: CDR1 MDHEN and CDR2 SYDVKM. V gave up 5 bases and J gave up 2 bases, with 12 bases separating them. The CDR3 contains 14 residues. DNA for the CDR3: TGTGCCAGCAGTCCACAGGGATTCAACTATGGCTACACCTTC. It is translated as CASSPQGFNYGYTF.

The chain couples TRBV18 to TRBJ2-1; 8 bases agree with TRBD1. The trim removed 4 bases at V and 0 bases at J, leaving 17 bases unmatched. The germline V gene encodes CDR1 KGHSH and CDR2 LQKENI. The CDR3 spans 20 residues. The CDR3 DNA sequence: TGTGCCAGCTCACACGCCGGGACAGGAGATTCTTTGAGCTCCTACAATGAGCAGTTCTTC. As protein: CASSHAGTGDSLSSYNEQFF.

The gene calls are TRBV2 and TRBJ1-4; 9 bases are a match to TRBD1. Trimming took 6 bases from V and 5 from J; bases not matched to a gene: 10. CDR1 and CDR2 (germline): SNHLY, FYNNEI. This CDR3 contains 16 residues. The CDR3 loop is CASRAGTGFFNEKLFF. CDR3 DNA sequence: TGTGCCAGCAGAGCCGGGACAGGGTTTTTCAATGAAAAACTGTTTTTT. Filled out from reference TRBV2 and TRBJ1-4, the complete variable domain reads EPEVTQTPSHQVTQMGQEVILRCVPISNHLYFYWYRQILGQKVEFLVSFYNNEISEKSEIFDDQFSVERPDGSNFTLKIRSTKLEDSAMYFCASRAGTGFFNEKLFFGSGTQLSVL.

The chain joins TRBV15 to TRBJ2-3; 10 positions match TRBD2. CDR3 length: 14 residues. The germline V gene encodes CDR1 LNHNV and CDR2 YYDKDF (reference sequence). V was clipped by 7 bases and J by 3 bases; unmatched bases: 4. The CDR3 protein is CATKRGGLTDTQYF. CDR3 DNA: TGTGCCACCAAGCGGGGGGGCCTTACAGATACGCAGTATTTT. Full variable domain (rest looked up from reference TRBV15 and TRBJ2-3): DAMVIQNPRYQVTQFGKPVTLSCSQTLNHNVMYWYQQKSSQAPKLLFHYYDKDFNNEADTPDNFQSRRPNTSFCFLDIRSPGLGDTAMYLCATKRGGLTDTQYFGPGTRLTVL.

The chain couples TRBV18 to TRBJ1-2; D not certain. The CDR3 length is 14 residues. Trimming pared 1 base from V and 6 bases from J, leaving 12 bases between. CDR1 KGHSH and CDR2 LQKENI come from the germline V gene. CDR3 in DNA: TGTGCCAGCTCACCACAGAGGGCCGAGGATGGCTACACCTTC. This translates into CASSPQRAEDGYTF.

The chain employs TRBV6-5 and TRBJ2-1, with D perhaps TRBD2 (5 bases). Deletions cut 4 bases from V and 5 bases from J, with 15 bases between. CDR1 is MNHEY and CDR2 is SVGAGI in the germline V gene. This CDR3 has 15 amino acids. The CDR3 spells CASSSTLGSNNEQFF. The CDR3 region has the DNA TGTGCCAGCAGTTCAACGTTGGGGAGCAACAATGAGCAGTTCTTC.

The chain carries TRBV5-6 and TRBJ2-1; tentative D call: TRBD2 (5 bases). The CDR3 spans 15 residues. The V and J ends lost 1 base and 0 bases respectively, with 8 bases between them. The germline V gene has CDR1 SGHDT and CDR2 YYEEEE. DNA for the CDR3: TGTGCCAGCAGCTTGTTCGACTACTCCTACAATGAGCAGTTCTTC. Translating gives CASSLFDYSYNEQFF.